This TCR beta chain is drawn from a study of T-cell reconstitution after alpha-beta-depleted transplantation in children. Unique molecular identifiers featured in how the TCRbeta library was prepared. A single record per CDR3 protein comes from TCRdb applying MiXCR to the PCR reads. The table has around 670,000 distinct CDR3 sequences, around 14% seen once. This CDR3 has 14 amino acids. Trimming removed 3 bases from V and 5 bases from J; junction bases left unmatched: 7. CDR1 is DFQATT, CDR2 SNEGSKA, per germline (reference sequence). This chain connects TRBV20-1 to TRBJ2-5, with 9 bases identical to TRBD2. The specimen was PBMCs, collected before TCRalphabeta/CD19-depleted stem cell transplant. This clonotype originated in a girl aged 2 to 10 with congenital amegakaryocytic thrombocytopenia, due to receive a stem cell transplant. CDR3 region: CSASGLAGRETQYF. As DNA, the CDR3 is TGCAGTGCTAGTGGGCTAGCGGGACGGGAGACCCAGTACTTC.